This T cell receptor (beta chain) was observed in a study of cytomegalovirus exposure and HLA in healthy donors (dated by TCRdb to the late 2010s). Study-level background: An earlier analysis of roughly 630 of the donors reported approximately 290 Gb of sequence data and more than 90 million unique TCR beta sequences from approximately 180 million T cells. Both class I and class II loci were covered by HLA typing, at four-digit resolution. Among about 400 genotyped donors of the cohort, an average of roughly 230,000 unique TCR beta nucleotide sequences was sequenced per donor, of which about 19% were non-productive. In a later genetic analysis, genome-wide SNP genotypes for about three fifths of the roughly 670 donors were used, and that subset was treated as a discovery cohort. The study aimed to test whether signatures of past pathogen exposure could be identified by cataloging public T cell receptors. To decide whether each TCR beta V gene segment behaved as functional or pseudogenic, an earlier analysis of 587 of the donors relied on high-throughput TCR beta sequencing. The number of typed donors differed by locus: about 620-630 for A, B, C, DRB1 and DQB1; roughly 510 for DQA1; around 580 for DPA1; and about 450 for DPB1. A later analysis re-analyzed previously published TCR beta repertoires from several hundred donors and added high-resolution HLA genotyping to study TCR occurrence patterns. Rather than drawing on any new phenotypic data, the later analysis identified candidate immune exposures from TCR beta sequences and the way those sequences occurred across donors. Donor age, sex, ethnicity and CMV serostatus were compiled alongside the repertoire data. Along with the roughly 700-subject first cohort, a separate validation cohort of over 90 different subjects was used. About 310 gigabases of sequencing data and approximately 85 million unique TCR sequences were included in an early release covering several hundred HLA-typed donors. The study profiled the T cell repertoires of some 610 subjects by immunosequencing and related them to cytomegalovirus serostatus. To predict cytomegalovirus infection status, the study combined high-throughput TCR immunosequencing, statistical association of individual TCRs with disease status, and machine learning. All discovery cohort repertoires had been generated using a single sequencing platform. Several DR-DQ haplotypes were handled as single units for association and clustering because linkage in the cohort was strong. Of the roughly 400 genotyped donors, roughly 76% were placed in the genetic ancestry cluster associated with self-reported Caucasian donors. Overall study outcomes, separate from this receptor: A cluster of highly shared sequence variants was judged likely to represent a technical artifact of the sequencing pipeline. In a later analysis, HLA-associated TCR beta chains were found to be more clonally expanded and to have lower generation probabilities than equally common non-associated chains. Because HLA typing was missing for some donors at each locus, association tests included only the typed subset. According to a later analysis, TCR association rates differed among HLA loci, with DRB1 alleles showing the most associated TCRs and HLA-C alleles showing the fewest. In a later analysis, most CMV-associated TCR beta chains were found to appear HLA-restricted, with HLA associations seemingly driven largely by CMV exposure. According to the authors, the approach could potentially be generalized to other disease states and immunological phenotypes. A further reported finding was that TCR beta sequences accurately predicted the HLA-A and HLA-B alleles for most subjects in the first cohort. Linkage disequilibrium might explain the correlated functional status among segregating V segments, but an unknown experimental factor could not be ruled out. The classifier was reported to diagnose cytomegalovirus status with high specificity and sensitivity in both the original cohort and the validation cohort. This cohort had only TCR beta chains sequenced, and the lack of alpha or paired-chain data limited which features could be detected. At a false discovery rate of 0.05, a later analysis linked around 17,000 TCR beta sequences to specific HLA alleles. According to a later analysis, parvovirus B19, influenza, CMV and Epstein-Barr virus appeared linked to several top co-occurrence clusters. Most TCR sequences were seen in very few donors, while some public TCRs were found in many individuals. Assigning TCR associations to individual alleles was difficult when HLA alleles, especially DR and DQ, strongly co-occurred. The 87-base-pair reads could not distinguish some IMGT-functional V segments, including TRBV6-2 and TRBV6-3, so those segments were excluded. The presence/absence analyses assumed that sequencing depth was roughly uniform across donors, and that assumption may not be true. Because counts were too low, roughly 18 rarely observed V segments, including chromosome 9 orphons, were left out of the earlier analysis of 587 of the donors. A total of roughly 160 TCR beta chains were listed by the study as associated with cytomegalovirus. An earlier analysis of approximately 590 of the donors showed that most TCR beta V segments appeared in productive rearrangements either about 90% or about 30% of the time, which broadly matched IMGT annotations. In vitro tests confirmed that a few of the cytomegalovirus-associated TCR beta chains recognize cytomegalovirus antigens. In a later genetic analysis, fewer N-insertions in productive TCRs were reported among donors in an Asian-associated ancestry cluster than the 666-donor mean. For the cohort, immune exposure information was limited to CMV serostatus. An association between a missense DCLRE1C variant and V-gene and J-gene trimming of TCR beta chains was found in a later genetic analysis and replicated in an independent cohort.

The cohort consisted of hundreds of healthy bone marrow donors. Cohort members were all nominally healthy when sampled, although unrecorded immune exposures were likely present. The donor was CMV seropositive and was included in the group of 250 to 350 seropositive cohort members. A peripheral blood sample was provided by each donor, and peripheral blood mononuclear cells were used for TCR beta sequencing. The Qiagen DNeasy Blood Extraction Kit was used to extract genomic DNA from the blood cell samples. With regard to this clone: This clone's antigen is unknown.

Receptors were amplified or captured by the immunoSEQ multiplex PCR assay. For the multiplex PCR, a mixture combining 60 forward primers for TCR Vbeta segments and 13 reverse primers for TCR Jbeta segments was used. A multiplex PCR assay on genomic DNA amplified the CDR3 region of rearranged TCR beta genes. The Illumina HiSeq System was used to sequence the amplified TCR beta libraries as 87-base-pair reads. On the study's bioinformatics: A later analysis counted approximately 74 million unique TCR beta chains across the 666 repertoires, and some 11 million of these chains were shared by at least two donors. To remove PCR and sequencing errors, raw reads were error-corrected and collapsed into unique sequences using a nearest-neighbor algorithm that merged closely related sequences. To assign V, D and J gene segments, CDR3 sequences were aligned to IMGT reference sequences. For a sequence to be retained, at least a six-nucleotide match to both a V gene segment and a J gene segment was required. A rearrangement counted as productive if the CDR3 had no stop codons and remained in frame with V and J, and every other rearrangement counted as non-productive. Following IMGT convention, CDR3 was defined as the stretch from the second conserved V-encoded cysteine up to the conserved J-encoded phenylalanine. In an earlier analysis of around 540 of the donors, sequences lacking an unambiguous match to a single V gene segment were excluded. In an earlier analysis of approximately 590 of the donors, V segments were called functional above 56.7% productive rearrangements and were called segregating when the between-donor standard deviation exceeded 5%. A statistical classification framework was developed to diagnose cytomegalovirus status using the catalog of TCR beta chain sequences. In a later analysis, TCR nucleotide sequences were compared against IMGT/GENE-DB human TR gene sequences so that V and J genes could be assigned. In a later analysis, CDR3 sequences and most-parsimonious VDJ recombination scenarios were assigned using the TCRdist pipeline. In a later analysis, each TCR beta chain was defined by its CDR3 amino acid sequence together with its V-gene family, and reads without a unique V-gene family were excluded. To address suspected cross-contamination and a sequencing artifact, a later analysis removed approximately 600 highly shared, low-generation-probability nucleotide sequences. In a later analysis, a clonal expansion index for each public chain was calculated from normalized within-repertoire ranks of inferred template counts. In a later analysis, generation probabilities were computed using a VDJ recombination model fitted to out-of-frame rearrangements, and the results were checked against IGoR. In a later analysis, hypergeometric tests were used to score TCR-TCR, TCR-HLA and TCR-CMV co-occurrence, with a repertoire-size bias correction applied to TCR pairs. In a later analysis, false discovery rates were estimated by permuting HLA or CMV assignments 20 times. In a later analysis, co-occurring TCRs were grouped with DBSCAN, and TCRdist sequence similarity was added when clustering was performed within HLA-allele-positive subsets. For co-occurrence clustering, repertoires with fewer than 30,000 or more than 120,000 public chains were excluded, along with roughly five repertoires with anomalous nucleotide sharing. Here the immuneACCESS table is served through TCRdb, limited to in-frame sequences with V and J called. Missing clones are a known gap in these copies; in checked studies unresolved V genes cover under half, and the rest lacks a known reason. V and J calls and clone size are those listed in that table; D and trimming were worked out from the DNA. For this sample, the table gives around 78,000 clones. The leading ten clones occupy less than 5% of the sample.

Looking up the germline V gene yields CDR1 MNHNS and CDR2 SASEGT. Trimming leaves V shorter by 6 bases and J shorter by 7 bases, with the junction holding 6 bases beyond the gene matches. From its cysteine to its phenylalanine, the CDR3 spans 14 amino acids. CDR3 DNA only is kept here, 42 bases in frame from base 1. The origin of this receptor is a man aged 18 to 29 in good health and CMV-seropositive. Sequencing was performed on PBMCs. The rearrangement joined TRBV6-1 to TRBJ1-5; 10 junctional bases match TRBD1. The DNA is TGTGCCAGCAGACGGGACAGGGGTATGCAGCCCCAGCATTTT. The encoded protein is CASRRDRGMQPQHF.